This T cell receptor beta chain was profiled in a study of T cells in Graves' hyperthyroidism and ophthalmopathy (dated by TCRdb to the late 2010s). General notes on the study: Peripheral blood was sampled at the time of initial diagnosis, prior to any treatment. To identify TCR V-J signatures that set the groups apart, the researchers used a discovery cohort of about a hundred patients, made up of roughly 40 with Graves' ophthalmopathy and some 55 with stable Graves' hyperthyroidism. Prospective prediction of ophthalmopathy was tested in an independent validation cohort consisting of under 20 hyperthyroidism patients and around 17 patients who later progressed to ophthalmopathy. The roughly 91 discovery patients were randomly divided into training and test sets at a 7:3 ratio. Thyroid tissue and blood T-cell repertoires from about six Graves' hyperthyroidism patients were also compared in the study. After sampling, hyperthyroidism patients received methimazole starting at 30 mg daily, and ophthalmopathy patients received high-dose intravenous methylprednisolone. According to the paper, TCR Vbeta CDR3 sequencing was carried out on roughly 130 peripheral blood samples, which came from about 45 ophthalmopathy, approximately 78 hyperthyroidism and approximately 17 progressor patients.

This clonotype was recorded at least ten times. Its antigen is not yet known. No much larger clone exists at a distance of one base, and base qualities are not known. Including the terminal cysteine and phenylalanine, the CDR3 comprises 16 residues. Only the CDR3 portion is preserved as DNA: 48 bases, with reading frame beginning at the first base. From a lookup of the germline V gene (reference sequence), CDR1 and CDR2 are MNHEY and SMNVEV. Trimmed from V: 5 bases; trimmed from J: 4 bases; junction bases lacking a gene match: 9. The paper as a whole reports these results and caveats: In validation, progression to ophthalmopathy was predicted by the model with about 70% sensitivity and roughly 76% specificity, a median of roughly 6.4 months before onset. In cross-validation, a model built on a 13 V-J signature told ophthalmopathy apart from stable hyperthyroidism with 87.88% sensitivity and roughly 81% specificity, and in testing the same model reached 80%/75%. Most expanded thyroid clonotypes (frequency above 0.001) were also detected in blood, suggesting blood repertoires may reflect thyroid immune responses. No statistical method was used to fix the sample size in advance, and group allocation was not hidden from the investigators.

Moderately to severely active disease, a Clinical Activity Score of at least 3, a NOSPECS grade of at least 4, and a duration under 3 months were present in ophthalmopathy patients. The study excluded patients with uncontrolled infections, other autoimmune diseases, pregnancy or lactation. Diagnoses were based on clinical symptoms, serum thyroxine and TRAb, thyroid ultrasound and orbital computed tomography. PBMCs were separated from about 10 ml of fresh peripheral blood using Ficoll-Paque density gradient centrifugation. Total RNA was extracted using Trizol reagent, and RNA quality was assessed on an Agilent 2100 Bioanalyzer. Amplification of TCR beta CDR3 regions was carried out from RNA transcripts. A first-round RT-PCR of the TCR CDR3 used the HTBI primer set with the Qiagen OneStep RT-PCR kit. Libraries were constructed in a second round of multiplex PCR, after which size selection and purification were performed. Sequencing of the libraries was done on an Illumina HiSeq2000 using paired-end 100 bp reads. The authors processed their data as follows. Raw data were processed with SOAPnuke, discarding reads with adapters, uncalled bases, mean Phred below 15, or no exact constant-primer or identifier match. High-quality paired reads were merged with COPE v1.2.5, and unique nucleotide sequences were defined as clonotypes. Clonotypes were aligned to IMGT TRBV, TRBD and TRBJ reference segments using MiTCR v1.1. Analysis was restricted to V-J combinations with a frequency above 0.0001, which covered roughly 99% of repertoires. The TCS score was defined as the ratio of F50 (clonal expansion) to E x V (chaos), calculated using BLOSUM62-based TCRdist between CDR3 peptides within each V-J. Welch's t-statistics and random forest reduced fewer than 550 V-J features to 10 to 15, which were used in a naive Bayes classifier (R e1071). Through fastp at Q25 and MiXCR, TCRdb rebuilt clones from the public reads, retaining in-frame beta chains. Rows are combined by CDR3 protein, so each entry shows the most common genes and DNA. The V and J calls come from TCRdb's annotation, not from the publication. The sample includes some 300,000 distinct CDR3 sequences, with roughly a fifth observed a single time. The top ten hold just under 40% of the sample.

The receptor comes from a man in his fifties or sixties with Graves' ophthalmopathy. The sequenced sample was blood. The chain couples TRBV27 to TRBJ2-5, with 11 bases in between that match TRBD2. The bases are TGTGCCAGCAGTCCGCCGGGACTAGCGGCCCGAGAGACCCAGTACTTC. It translates to CASSPPGLAARETQYF.